The rows below give T cell receptor beta chains drawn from one sample of a study of T cell changes during pregnancy in multiple sclerosis. Produced via immunoSEQ multiplex PCR; TCRdb's table is partial and in-frame only. The sample shows tens of thousands of clones, around 93% of them seen only once. Sequences were derived from peripheral blood, sampled in the second trimester of pregnancy. The receptor set was obtained from a female donor with multiple sclerosis, enrolled in a pregnancy study. CDR3s include the opening cysteine and the closing phenylalanine or tryptophan. D genes are given only for firm matches. Clone sizes are given selectively: once, few, many, or a class where the clone is expanded.

NA NA TRBJ2-1 TRBV7-3 TGTGCCAGCAGCCCGACCGAGGTGCACGGAGAGCAGTTCTTC CASSPTEVHGEQFF
NA TRBD1 TRBJ2-7 TRBV9 TGTGCCAGCAGCGTAGCAGGGGGCGCCCCCTACGAGCAGTACTTC CASSVAGGAPYEQYF
once TRBD1 TRBJ1-6 TRBV5-6 TGTGCCAGCAGCTTGGGGACAGGGCTTTCACCCCTCCACTTT CASSLGTGLSPLHF
NA TRBD2 TRBJ2-5 TRBV5-1 TGCGCCAGCAGCTGGGGGACTAGCGGGGGTTCAGAGACCCAGTACTTC CASSWGTSGGSETQYF
NA NA TRBJ1-2 TRBV7-2 TGTGCCAGCAGCCTCAACTATGGCTACACCTTC CASSLNYGYTF
few NA TRBJ1-2 TRBV4-1 TGCGCCAGCAGCCCGAACCAAGGAGGAGCTGATGGCTACACCTTC CASSPNQGGADGYTF
NA NA TRBJ2-5 TRBV7-8 TGTGCCAGCAGCGCACGGTTGACAGTTCCGGAGACCCAGTACTTC CASSARLTVPETQYF
NA NA TRBJ1-2 TRBV7-9 TGTGCCAGCACCCCTTCTGTAAGAGGCTATGGCTACACCTTC CASTPSVRGYGYTF
NA NA TRBJ2-7 TRBV19 TGTGCCAGTACACAGGGACCCGAGCAGTACTTC CASTQGPEQYF
NA TRBD1 TRBJ1-2 TRBV5-4 TGTGCCAGCAGCCCCAGCGCGGGACAGACCTATGGCTACACCTTC CASSPSAGQTYGYTF
NA NA TRBJ1-4 TRBV27 TGTGCCAGCAGTTTCCATGACAGACCAACTAATGAAAAACTGTTTTTT CASSFHDRPTNEKLFF
NA NA TRBJ1-5 TRBV15 TGTGCCACCAGCAGAGATATGGGACTCAATCAGCCCCAGCATTTT CATSRDMGLNQPQHF
NA TRBD1 TRBJ1-2 TRBV19 TGTGCCAGTAGTGACTTATTGGGACAGTCTAACTATGGCTACACCTTC CASSDLLGQSNYGYTF
NA NA TRBJ1-5 TRBV6-5 TGTGCCAGCAGTACCGAGGGGGGCAATCAGCCCCAGCATTTT CASSTEGGNQPQHF
NA TRBD2 TRBJ2-3 TRBV7-9 TGTGCCAGCAGCTACCCGACTAGCGGGGGCCTCCCGGGCACAGATACGCAGTATTTT CASSYPTSGGLPGTDTQYF
NA TRBD2 TRBJ2-3 TRBV7-8 TGTGCCAGCAGTACGGGACTACCGGAGGCAGATACGCAGTATTTT CASSTGLPEADTQYF
NA TRBD2 TRBJ2-5 TRBV2 TGTGCCAGCAGTGAATTGGAGCGGGGGGGCGGGGAGACCCAGTACTTC CASSELERGGGETQYF
few TRBD2 TRBJ2-5 TRBV5-6 TGTGCCAGCAGCTCGGGACTAGCGAAAGAGACCCAGTACTTC CASSSGLAKETQYF
NA TRBD2 TRBJ2-2 TRBV19 TGTGCCAGTAGTTTCAGCGGGGGCCCTAACACCGGGGAGCTGTTTTTT CASSFSGGPNTGELFF
NA NA TRBJ1-1 TRBV21-1 TGTGCCAGCAGCAAAGCAAAGACAGGGGCCCTAATGAACACTGAAGCTTTCTTT CASSKAKTGALMNTEAFF
NA NA TRBJ2-5 TRBV5-8 TGTGCCAGCAGCCAACTGGTCCAAGAGACCCAGTACTTC CASSQLVQETQYF
NA NA TRBJ2-3 TRBV9 TGTGCCAGCACCTCTAGCGCAGGATCAGATACGCAGTATTTT CASTSSAGSDTQYF
NA TRBD2 TRBJ2-3 TRBV27 TGTGCCAGCAGTTCAATCGCTAGCGGAAGCACAGATACGCAGTATTTT CASSSIASGSTDTQYF
NA NA TRBJ1-6 TRBV5-5 TGTGCCAGCAGCCTTGGACATGGCATTTCACCCCTCCACTTT CASSLGHGISPLHF
NA NA TRBJ1-2 TRBV19 TGTGCCAGTAGTCTGACAGAGTTGGTTGGCTACACCTTC CASSLTELVGYTF
NA TRBD2 TRBJ2-3 TRBV13 TGTGCCAGCAGCCCCTGGACTAGCGGGGAAACCTTACCCAGCACAGATACGCAGTATTTT CASSPWTSGETLPSTDTQYF
NA NA TRBJ1-1 TRBV27 TGTGCCAGCAGTCCTCCCTCAGGGACTGAAGCTTTCTTT CASSPPSGTEAFF
NA TRBD1 TRBJ1-4 TRBV6-1 TGTGCCAGCAGTGAACGACAGGGGGCGAGAGATGAAAAACTGTTTTTT CASSERQGARDEKLFF
few TRBD1 TRBJ2-1 TRBV7-3 TGTGCCAGCAGTCCCTCGGGACAGGGGTTTGATGAGCAGTTCTTC CASSPSGQGFDEQFF